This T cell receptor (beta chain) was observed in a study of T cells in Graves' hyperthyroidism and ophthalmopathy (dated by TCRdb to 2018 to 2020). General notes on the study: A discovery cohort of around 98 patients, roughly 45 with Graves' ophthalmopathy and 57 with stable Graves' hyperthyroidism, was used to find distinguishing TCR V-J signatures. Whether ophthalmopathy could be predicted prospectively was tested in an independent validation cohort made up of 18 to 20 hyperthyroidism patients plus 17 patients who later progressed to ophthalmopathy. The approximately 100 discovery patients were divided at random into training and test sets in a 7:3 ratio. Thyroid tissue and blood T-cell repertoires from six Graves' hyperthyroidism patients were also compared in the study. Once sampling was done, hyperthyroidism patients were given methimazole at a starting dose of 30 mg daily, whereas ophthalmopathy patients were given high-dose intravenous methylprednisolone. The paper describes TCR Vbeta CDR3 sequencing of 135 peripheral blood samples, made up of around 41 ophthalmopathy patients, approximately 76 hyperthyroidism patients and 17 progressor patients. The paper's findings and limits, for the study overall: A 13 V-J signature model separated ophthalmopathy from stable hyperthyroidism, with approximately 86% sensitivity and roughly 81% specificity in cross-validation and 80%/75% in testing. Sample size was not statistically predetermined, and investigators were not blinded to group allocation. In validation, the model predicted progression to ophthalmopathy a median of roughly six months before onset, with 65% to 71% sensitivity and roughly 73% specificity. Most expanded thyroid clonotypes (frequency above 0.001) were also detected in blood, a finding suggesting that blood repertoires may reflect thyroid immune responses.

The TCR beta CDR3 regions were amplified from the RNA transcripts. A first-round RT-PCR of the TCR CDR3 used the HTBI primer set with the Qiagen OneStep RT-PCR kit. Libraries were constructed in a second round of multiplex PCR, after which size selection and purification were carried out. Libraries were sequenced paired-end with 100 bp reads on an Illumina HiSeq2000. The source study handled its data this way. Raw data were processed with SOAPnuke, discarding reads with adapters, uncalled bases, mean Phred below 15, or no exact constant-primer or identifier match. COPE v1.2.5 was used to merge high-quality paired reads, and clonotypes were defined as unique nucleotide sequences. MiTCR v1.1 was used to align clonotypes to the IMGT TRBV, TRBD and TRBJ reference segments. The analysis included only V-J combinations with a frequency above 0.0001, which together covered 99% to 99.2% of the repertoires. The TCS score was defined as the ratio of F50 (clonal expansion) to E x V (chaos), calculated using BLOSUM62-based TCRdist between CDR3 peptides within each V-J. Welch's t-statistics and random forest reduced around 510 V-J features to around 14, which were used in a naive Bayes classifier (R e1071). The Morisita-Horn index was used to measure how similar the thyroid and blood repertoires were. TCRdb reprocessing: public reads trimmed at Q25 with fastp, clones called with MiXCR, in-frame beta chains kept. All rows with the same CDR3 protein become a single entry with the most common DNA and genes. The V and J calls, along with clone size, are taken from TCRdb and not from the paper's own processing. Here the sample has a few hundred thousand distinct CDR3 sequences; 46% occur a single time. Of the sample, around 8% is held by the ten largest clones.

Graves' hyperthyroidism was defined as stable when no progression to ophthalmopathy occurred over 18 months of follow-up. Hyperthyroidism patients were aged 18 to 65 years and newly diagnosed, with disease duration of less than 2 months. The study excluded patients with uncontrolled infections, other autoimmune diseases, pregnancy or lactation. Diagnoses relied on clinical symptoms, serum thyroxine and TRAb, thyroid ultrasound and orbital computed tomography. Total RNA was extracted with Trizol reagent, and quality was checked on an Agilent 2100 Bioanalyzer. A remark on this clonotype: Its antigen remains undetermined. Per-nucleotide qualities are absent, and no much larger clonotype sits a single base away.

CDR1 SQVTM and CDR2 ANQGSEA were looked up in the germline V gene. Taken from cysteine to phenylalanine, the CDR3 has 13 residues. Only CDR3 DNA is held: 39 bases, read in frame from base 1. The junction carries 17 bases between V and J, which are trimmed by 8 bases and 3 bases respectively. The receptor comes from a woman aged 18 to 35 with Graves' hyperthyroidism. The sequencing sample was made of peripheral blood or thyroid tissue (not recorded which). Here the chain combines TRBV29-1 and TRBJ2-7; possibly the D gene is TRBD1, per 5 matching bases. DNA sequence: TGCAGCACCGGACAAGGGGATCACTACGAGCAGTACTTC. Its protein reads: CSTGQGDHYEQYF.